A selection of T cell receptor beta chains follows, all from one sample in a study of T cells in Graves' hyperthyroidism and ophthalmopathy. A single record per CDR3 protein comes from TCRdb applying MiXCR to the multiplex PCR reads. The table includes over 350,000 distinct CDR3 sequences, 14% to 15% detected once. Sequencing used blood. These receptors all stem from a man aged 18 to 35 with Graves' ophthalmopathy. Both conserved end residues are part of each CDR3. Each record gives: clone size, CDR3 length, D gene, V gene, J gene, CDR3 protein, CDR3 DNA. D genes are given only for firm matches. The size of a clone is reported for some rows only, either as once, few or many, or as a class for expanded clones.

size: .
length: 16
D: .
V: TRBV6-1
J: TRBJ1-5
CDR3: CASSEGTGRNNQPQHF
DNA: TGTGCCAGCAGTGAAGGTACAGGGAGGAATAATCAGCCCCAGCATTTT

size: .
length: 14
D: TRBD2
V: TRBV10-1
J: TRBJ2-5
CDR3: CASSNSGREETQYF
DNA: TGCGCCAGCAGTAATAGCGGGAGAGAAGAGACCCAGTACTTC

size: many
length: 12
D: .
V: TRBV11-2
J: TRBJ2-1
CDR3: CASSLQGNEQFF
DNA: TGTGCCAGCAGCTTACAGGGGAATGAGCAGTTCTTC

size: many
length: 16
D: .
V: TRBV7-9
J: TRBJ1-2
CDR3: CASSLSGTEAHYGYTF
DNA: TGTGCCAGCAGCTTATCGGGGACGGAGGCCCACTATGGCTACACCTTC

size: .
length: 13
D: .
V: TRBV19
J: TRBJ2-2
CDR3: CASSNWNTGELFF
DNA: TGTGCCAGTTCTAACTGGAACACCGGGGAGCTGTTTTTT

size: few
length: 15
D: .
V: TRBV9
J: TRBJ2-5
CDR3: CASSVLSGETATQYF
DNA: TGTGCCAGCAGCGTATTGTCTGGGGAAACAGCGACCCAGTACTTC

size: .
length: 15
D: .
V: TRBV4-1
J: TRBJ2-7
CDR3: CASSQADGDLNEQYF
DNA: TGCGCCAGCAGCCAAGCCGACGGGGATTTGAACGAGCAGTACTTC

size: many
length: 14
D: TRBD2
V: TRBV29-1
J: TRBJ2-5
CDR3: CSVRARGEQETQYF
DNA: TGCAGCGTCAGAGCTCGGGGGGAACAAGAGACCCAGTACTTC

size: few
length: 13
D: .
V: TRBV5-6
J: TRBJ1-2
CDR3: CASSLGGRHGYTF
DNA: TGTGCCAGCAGCTTGGGGGGTCGGCATGGCTACACCTTC

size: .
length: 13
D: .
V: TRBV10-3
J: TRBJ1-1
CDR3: CAISPDVNTEAFF
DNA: TGTGCCATCAGTCCGGACGTTAACACTGAAGCTTTCTTT

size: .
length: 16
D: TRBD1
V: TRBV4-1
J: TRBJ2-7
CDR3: CAGSQDRDRETYEQYF
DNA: TGCGCCGGCAGCCAAGACCGGGACAGGGAAACCTACGAGCAGTACTTC

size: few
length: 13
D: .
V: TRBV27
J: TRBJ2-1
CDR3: CASSFSRYNEQFF
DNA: TGTGCCAGCAGTTTCTCGCGGTACAATGAGCAGTTCTTC

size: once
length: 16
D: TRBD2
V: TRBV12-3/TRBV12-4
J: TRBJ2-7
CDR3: CASSSPGLADSYEQYF
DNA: TGTGCCAGCAGTTCCCCGGGACTAGCGGACTCCTACGAGCAGTACTTC

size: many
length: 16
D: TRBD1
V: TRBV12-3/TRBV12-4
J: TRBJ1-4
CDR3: CASSQGAGQGNEKLFF
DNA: TGTGCCAGCAGCCAAGGTGCCGGACAGGGGAATGAAAAACTGTTTTTT

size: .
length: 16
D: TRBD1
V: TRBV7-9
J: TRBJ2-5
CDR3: CASSPRRTGSGETQYF
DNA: TGTGCCAGCAGCCCACGTAGGACAGGCTCAGGGGAGACCCAGTACTTC

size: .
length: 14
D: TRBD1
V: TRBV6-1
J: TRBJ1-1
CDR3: CASGTGEFVTEAFF
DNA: TGTGCCAGCGGGACAGGGGAGTTTGTCACTGAAGCTTTCTTT

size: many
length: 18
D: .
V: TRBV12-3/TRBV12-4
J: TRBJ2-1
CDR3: CASRGWRGARSSYNEQFF
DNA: TGTGCCAGCAGAGGGTGGCGGGGCGCCCGTAGCTCCTACAATGAGCAGTTCTTC

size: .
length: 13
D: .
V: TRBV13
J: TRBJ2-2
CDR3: CANQGERTGELFF
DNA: TGTGCCAACCAGGGCGAAAGAACCGGGGAGCTGTTTTTT

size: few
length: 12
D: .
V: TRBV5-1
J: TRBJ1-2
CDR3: CASSSGARGYTF
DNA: TGCGCCAGCAGCTCGGGGGCGCGAGGCTACACCTTC

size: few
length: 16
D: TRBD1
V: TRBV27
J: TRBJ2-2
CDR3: CASSLSDRGSTGELFF
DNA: TGTGCCAGCAGTTTATCGGACAGGGGTAGTACCGGGGAGCTGTTTTTT

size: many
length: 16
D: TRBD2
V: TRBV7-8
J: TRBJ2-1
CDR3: CASSLRKRGGNNEQFF
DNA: TGTGCCAGCAGCCTAAGAAAGCGGGGGGGGAACAATGAGCAGTTCTTC

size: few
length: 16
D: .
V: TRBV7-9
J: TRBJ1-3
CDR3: CASSLMSGLSGNTIYF
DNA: TGTGCCAGCAGCTTAATGAGCGGACTCTCTGGAAACACCATATATTTT

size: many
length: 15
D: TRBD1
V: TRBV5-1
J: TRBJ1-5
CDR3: CASSLTGAIGQPQHF
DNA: TGCGCCAGCAGCTTGACAGGGGCGATAGGGCAGCCCCAGCATTTT

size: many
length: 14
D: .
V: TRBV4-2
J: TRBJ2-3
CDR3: CASNTGRGTDTQYF
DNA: TGTGCCAGCAACACGGGGCGGGGCACAGATACGCAGTATTTT

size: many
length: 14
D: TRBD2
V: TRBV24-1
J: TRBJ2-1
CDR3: CATSESGTSFEQFF
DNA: TGTGCCACCAGTGAGTCCGGGACTAGCTTTGAGCAGTTCTTC

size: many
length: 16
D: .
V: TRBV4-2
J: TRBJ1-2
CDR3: CASSQEIATVRYGYTF
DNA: TGTGCCAGCAGCCAAGAAATCGCGACCGTCCGCTATGGCTACACCTTC

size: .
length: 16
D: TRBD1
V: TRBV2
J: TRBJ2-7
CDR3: CASRVRDRGFSYEQYF
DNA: TGTGCCAGCAGAGTCCGGGACAGGGGATTCTCCTACGAGCAGTACTTC

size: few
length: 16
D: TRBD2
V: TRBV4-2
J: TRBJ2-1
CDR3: CASSQDGLADYNEQFF
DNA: TGTGCCAGCAGCCAAGATGGGCTAGCGGACTACAATGAGCAGTTCTTC

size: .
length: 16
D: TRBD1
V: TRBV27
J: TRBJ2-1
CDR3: CASSLWAGQGADEQFF
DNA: TGTGCCAGCAGTTTATGGGCCGGGCAGGGGGCGGATGAGCAGTTCTTC

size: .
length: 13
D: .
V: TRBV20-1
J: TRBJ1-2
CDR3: CSARDREGRGYTF
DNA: TGCAGTGCTAGAGATCGAGAGGGCCGGGGCTACACCTTC

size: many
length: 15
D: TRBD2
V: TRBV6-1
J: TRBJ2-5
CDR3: CASSYSGGSSGTQYF
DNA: TGTGCCAGCAGTTATAGCGGGGGATCCTCAGGGACCCAGTACTTC

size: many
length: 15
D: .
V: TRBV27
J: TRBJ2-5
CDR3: CASSLTRQLQETQYF
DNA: TGTGCCAGCAGTTTAACCCGACAGCTCCAAGAGACCCAGTACTTC

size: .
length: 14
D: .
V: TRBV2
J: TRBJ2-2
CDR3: CASIGIVGTGELFF
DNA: TGTGCCAGTATTGGAATAGTTGGGACCGGGGAGCTGTTTTTT

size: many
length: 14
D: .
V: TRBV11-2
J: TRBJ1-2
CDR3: CASSLTGINYGYTF
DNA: TGTGCCAGCAGCTTAACAGGGATCAACTATGGCTACACCTTC

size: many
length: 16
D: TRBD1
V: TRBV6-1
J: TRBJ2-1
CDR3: CASSSGTGGRYNEQFF
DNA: TGTGCCAGCAGTTCCGGGACAGGGGGCCGCTACAATGAGCAGTTCTTC

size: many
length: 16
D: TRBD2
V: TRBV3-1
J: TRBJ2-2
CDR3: CASSQEIGRYTGELFF
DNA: TGTGCCAGCAGCCAAGAAATCGGGAGGTACACCGGGGAGCTGTTTTTT

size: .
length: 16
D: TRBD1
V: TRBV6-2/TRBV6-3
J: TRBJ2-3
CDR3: CTSSRRQGVGTDTQYF
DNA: TGTACCAGCAGCCGGCGACAGGGAGTAGGCACAGATACGCAGTATTTT

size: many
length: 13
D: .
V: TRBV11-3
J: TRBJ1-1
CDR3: CASSQAGHTEAFF
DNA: TGTGCCAGCAGCCAGGCGGGACACACTGAAGCTTTCTTT

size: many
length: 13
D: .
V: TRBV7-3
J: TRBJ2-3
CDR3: CASSHGSLDTQYF
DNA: TGTGCCAGCAGCCACGGCTCCTTGGATACGCAGTATTTT

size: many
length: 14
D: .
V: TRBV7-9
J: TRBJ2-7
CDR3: CASSPGPYLYEQYF
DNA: TGTGCCAGCAGCCCCGGACCCTATCTCTACGAGCAGTACTTC

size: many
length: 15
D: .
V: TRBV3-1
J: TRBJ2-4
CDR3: CASSSTGGSKNIQYF
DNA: TGTGCCAGCAGCTCGACAGGCGGAAGCAAAAACATTCAGTACTTC

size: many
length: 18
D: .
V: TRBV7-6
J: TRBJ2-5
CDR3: CASSQNLGEGHSKQTQYF
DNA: TGTGCCAGCAGTCAAAACTTAGGAGAGGGGCACTCGAAACAGACCCAGTACTTC

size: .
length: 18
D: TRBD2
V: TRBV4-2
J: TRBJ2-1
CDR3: CASSQDIPTSGGYNEQFF
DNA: TGTGCCAGCAGCCAAGACATCCCTACTAGCGGGGGCTACAATGAGCAGTTCTTC

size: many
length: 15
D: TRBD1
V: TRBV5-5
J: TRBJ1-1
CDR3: CASSLGGQVEGRAFF
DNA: TGTGCCAGCAGCTTGGGTGGACAGGTGGAAGGTAGGGCTTTCTTT

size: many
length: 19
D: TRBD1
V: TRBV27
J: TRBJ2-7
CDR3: CASSLTGQGWRGPSYEQYF
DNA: TGTGCCAGCAGTTTAACGGGACAGGGGTGGCGGGGACCAAGCTACGAGCAGTACTTC